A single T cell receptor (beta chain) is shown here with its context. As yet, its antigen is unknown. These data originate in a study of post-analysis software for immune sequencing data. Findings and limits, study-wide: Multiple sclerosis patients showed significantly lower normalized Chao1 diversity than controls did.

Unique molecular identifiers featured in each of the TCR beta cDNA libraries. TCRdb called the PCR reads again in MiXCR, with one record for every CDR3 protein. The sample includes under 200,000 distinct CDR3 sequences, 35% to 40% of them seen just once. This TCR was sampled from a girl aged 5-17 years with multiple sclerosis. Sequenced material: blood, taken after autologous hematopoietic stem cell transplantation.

The CDR3 loop is CSASRPDGSSYEQYF. The CDR3 DNA sequence: TGCAGTGCTAGCAGGCCGGACGGATCTTCCTACGAGCAGTACTTC. This chain links TRBV20-1 with TRBJ2-7; D uncertain. This CDR3 region has 15 residues. CDR1 is DFQATT, CDR2 SNEGSKA, per germline (reference sequence). The germline V and J ends were trimmed by 3 bases and 1 base, with 16 bases remaining between them.